Here is one T cell receptor (beta chain) with its context. The sample belongs to a study of blood T cell repertoires in COVID-19. V lost 3 bases to trimming and J lost 2 bases; unmatched junction nucleotides: 9. CDR1 and CDR2 (germline): SGDLS, YYNGEE. The CDR3 spans 17 residues. Under the authors' procedure: Nucleated cell number was recorded as an estimate derived from reference gene primer amplification. Here immunoSEQ multiplex PCR was the method, and the copy in TCRdb shows in-frame clones only, minus some. V, J and clone size were drawn from that table, and D and trimming were deduced from the DNA. The sample shows roughly 51,000 clones, around 93% of them seen only once.

The clonotype comes from a woman aged 60-75 years with active or convalescent COVID-19. The rearrangement joins TRBV9 to TRBJ1-5; 9 bases align to TRBD1. The sequencing input was peripheral blood. In DNA, the CDR3 is TGTGCCAGCAGCGATTCCTCGGACAGGGGTGGCAATCAGCCCCAGCATTTT. The encoded protein is CASSDSSDRGGNQPQHF.